Each of the 31 T cell receptor beta chains below was sequenced from the same sample in a study of human T cells and chemical hapten exposure. Time point reported: patch test 3, about 24 weeks after DPC sensitization. Treatment denoted: therapeutic diphenylcyclopropenone sensitization with weekly scalp DPC. TCRdb reprocessed the RACE reads via MiXCR and lists one record per CDR3 protein. The sample carries about 120,000 distinct CDR3 sequences, about 11% recorded once. Sample: whole blood, taken in connection with sensitization to the hapten diphenylcyclopropenone (DPC). These receptors were obtained from a woman aged 50 to 65 with alopecia areata. Some clones in this sample may be carry-over from other donors' samples.

This clonotype was seen at least ten times. The genes are TRBV30 and TRBJ2-7; no clear D gene. From germline, CDR1 is GTSNPN and CDR2 SVGIG (reference sequence). V shed 2 bases and J shed 3 bases, with 11 bases lying between them. The CDR3 extends over 13 amino acids. The CDR3 is CAWSFRTGYEQYF. CDR3 bases: TGTGCCTGGAGTTTCCGGACGGGCTACGAGCAGTACTTC.

As concerns this clonotype: A read error may be the cause here, since a much bigger clone is one base away. CDR3 nucleotides: TGCGCCAGCAGCCAAGATCCCAGGACCCGATACAATGAGCAGTTCTTC. This sequence encodes CASSQDPRTRYNEQFF. V gene TRBV4-3 combines with J gene TRBJ2-1; no reliable D call. Between the trimmed V and J ends, which lost 0 bases and 4 bases, there was a span of 13 bases. Germline CDR1 reads LGHNA; CDR2 reads YSLEER. The length of the CDR3 is 16 residues.

The chain employs TRBV7-9 and TRBJ2-2; D might be TRBD2 (5 bases). The germline CDR1 and CDR2 sequences are SEHNR and FQNEAQ (reference sequence). This CDR3 has 15 residues. With 3 bases removed from V and 5 bases from J, the gap between germline ends came to 13 bases. The CDR3 bases are TGTGCCAGCAGCTTTTACGGGATCTGGACCGGGGAGCTGTTTTTT. Its protein is CASSFYGIWTGELFF.

This clonotype occurred a few times. The chain joins TRBV6-5 to TRBJ1-4; TRBD1 might be the D (5 bases). The length of the CDR3 is 15 residues. Per germline, CDR1 MNHEY and CDR2 SVGAGI. V lost 6 bases and J lost 0, with 11 bases in between. For the CDR3, the DNA is TGTGCCAGCAGATTTTCAGGGACAACTAATGAAAAACTGTTTTTT. The encoded protein is CASRFSGTTNEKLFF.

This clonotype was seen a handful of times. V is TRBV15 and J is TRBJ1-5; no firm D call. Trimming left V 0 bases short and J 3 bases short, with 6 bases between. CDR3 length: 14 residues. The germline V gene has CDR1 LNHNV and CDR2 YYDKDF (reference sequence). Written as DNA, the CDR3 is TGTGCCACCAGCAGAGATCTCGCCAATCAGCCCCAGCATTTT. Amino acids: CATSRDLANQPQHF.

The chain recombines TRBV2 with TRBJ2-4, with 8 nucleotides matching TRBD1. The junction had 19 bases not matched to a gene; V was cut back by 8 bases and J by 1 base. Germline V gene lookup returns CDR1 SNHLY and CDR2 FYNNEI. The CDR3 is made up of 19 amino acids. CDR3 sequence reads: CASPERDRSSKWAKNIQYF. CDR3 bases: TGTGCCAGCCCCGAAAGGGACAGGTCTTCAAAATGGGCCAAAAACATTCAGTACTTC.

The J gene is TRBJ1-1, the V gene TRBV6-2 or TRBV6-3, with D uncertain. The CDR3 contains 15 residues. Trimming pared 0 bases from V and 3 bases from J, leaving 11 bases between. Germline CDR1 MNHEY, CDR2 SVGEGT. The CDR3 DNA sequence: TGTGCCAGCAGTTACTCGCCCTATACGGACACTGAAGCTTTCTTT. This sequence encodes CASSYSPYTDTEAFF.

This clonotype was seen a handful of times. This sequence joins TRBV12-3 or TRBV12-4 and TRBJ2-5; D is undetermined. This CDR3 contains 13 residues. V gave up 5 bases and J gave up 3 bases, with 10 bases separating them. In DNA, the CDR3 is TGTGCCAGCAGTACTTATGGAGAAGAGACCCAGTACTTC. It translates to CASSTYGEETQYF.

This clonotype was seen only a few times. This chain uses TRBV28 with TRBJ2-5; the D is unclear. V gave up 5 bases and J gave up 1 base, with 11 bases separating them. CDR1 is MDHEN, CDR2 SYDVKM, per germline. The CDR3 is 14 residues long. The CDR3 DNA sequence: TGTGCCAGCAGTCGGCAGGCCCTCCAAGAGACCCAGTACTTC. Amino acids: CASSRQALQETQYF. Full variable domain (outside the CDR3, taken from reference TRBV28 and TRBJ2-5): DVKVTQSSRYLVKRTGEKVFLECVQDMDHENMFWYRQDPGLGLRLIYFSYDVKMKEKGDIPEGYSVSREKKERFSLILESASTNQTSMYLCASSRQALQETQYFGPGTRLLVL.

This clonotype was seen many times. The chain combines TRBV6-5 with TRBJ2-3; D is possibly TRBD2 (5 bases). This CDR3 spans 14 amino acids. From germline, CDR1 is MNHEY and CDR2 SVGAGI. V was trimmed by 6 bases and J by 0 bases, leaving 10 bases between them. Here the CDR3 DNA reads TGTGCCAGCAGGGACTGGTCTAGCACAGATACGCAGTATTTT. It yields the protein CASRDWSSTDTQYF.

This clonotype was found a few times. This rearrangement joins TRBV6-2 or TRBV6-3 to TRBJ2-1; TRBD2 is a possible D gene (5 bases). The CDR3 sequence is 11 residues long. Between the trimmed V and J ends, which lost 8 bases and 14 bases, there was a span of 16 bases. The germline V gene has CDR1 MNHEY and CDR2 SVGEGT. The CDR3, as DNA: TGTGCCAGCGGTGAGGGCCCCTGGAAGTTCTTC. Protein sequence: CASGEGPWKFF.

The CDR3 reads CASSLQGSNQPQHF. In DNA form, the CDR3 reads TGTGCCAGCAGCCTACAGGGGAGCAATCAGCCCCAGCATTTT. The V and J genes are TRBV27 and TRBJ1-5, with 7 positions matching TRBD1. CDR3 length: 14 residues. J gave up 1 base and V 6 bases, and 3 bases lay outside the gene matches. Germline CDR1 and CDR2: MNHEY and SMNVEV (reference sequence).

This clonotype was found a few times. This chain links TRBV20-1 with TRBJ1-2; a possible D gene is TRBD1 (5 bases). Germline V gene data show CDR1 as DFQATT and CDR2 as SNEGSKA (reference sequence). V was trimmed by 6 bases and J by 2 bases, leaving 10 bases between them. The CDR3 loop spans 12 amino acids. The DNA of the CDR3 is TGCAGTGCAGATGGGACCAACTATGGCTACACCTTC. This translates into CSADGTNYGYTF.

This clonotype was seen many times. This rearrangement joins TRBV12-3 or TRBV12-4 to TRBJ2-5; the D gene is possibly TRBD1 (5 bases). Trimming cost V 7 bases and J 3 bases, with 15 bases left between them. The CDR3 is made up of 14 amino acids. Written as DNA, the CDR3 is TGTGCCAGCACCAGGGCGCACTTGAAAGAGACCCAGTACTTC. It translates to CASTRAHLKETQYF.

The chain employs TRBV7-8 and TRBJ1-1, with 8 bases identical to TRBD1. The V gene end was trimmed by 1 base and the J gene end by 7 bases; junction bases not matched to a gene: 11. Germline-derived CDR1 and CDR2 are SGHVS and FQNEAQ. The CDR3 has 16 residues. CDR3 residues: CASSLEAGGGRFEAFF. The CDR3 region has the DNA TGTGCCAGCAGCTTAGAGGCAGGGGGCGGCAGATTTGAAGCTTTCTTT.

There are a few counts of this clonotype. The rearrangement uses TRBV7-3 and TRBJ2-3; 8 bases are shared with TRBD2. V shed 5 bases and J 1 base; nucleotides not matched to a gene: 2. The CDR3 has 14 residues. CDR1 is SGHTA and CDR2 is FQGTGA in the germline V gene. DNA for the CDR3: TGTGCCAGCAGCGGGGGACTAGGCACAGATACGCAGTATTTT. It is translated as CASSGGLGTDTQYF.

V gene TRBV28 combines with J gene TRBJ2-6; the D is unclear. The CDR3 contains 16 residues. Germline V gene data show CDR1 as MDHEN and CDR2 as SYDVKM. V lost 4 bases and J 4 bases, leaving 14 bases between the germline ends. CDR3 nucleotides: TGTGCCAGCAGTTCCACCCGGGCGGTAGGGGCCAACGTCCTGACTTTC. It is translated as CASSSTRAVGANVLTF.

This clonotype was detected many times. The rearrangement joins TRBV10-3 to TRBJ1-5; the D is unclear. Trimming took 3 bases from V and 0 from J, leaving 6 bases between them. Germline-derived CDR1 and CDR2 are ENHRY and SYGVKD. This CDR3 has 14 amino acids. CDR3 region: CAISDLASNQPQHF. The CDR3 bases are TGTGCCATCAGTGATCTAGCTAGCAATCAGCCCCAGCATTTT.

This clonotype was recorded a few times. The gene calls are TRBV6-5 and TRBJ2-6, with a tentative D call TRBD2 (5 bases). Germline V lookup: CDR1 MNHEY, CDR2 SVGAGI. CDR3 length equals 19 residues. Trimming took off 0 bases at V and 0 bases at J, with 15 bases between the two ends. This CDR3 is CASSYSLAGTFSGANVLTF. The CDR3 DNA reads as TGTGCCAGCAGTTACTCGTTGGCGGGCACCTTCTCTGGGGCCAACGTCCTGACTTTC.

In this sample, this clonotype turned up a few times. The V and J genes are TRBV29-1 and TRBJ2-4, with 7 bases that match TRBD1. The CDR3 spans 12 residues. V lost 6 bases and J lost 8; bases outside the gene matches: 7. Germline V gene sequence: CDR1 SQVTM, CDR2 ANQGSEA. CDR3 in amino acids: CSVGDRDHIQYF. For the CDR3, the DNA is TGCAGCGTAGGAGACAGGGACCACATTCAGTACTTC.

This clonotype has ten or more counts. The CDR3 DNA sequence: TGTGCCAGCAGCCCGTTGGGACTAGCAGGCGATACGCAGTATTTT. Amino acids: CASSPLGLAGDTQYF. The rearrangement uses TRBV7-2 and TRBJ2-3; TRBD2 aligns across 9 bases. Unmatched junction bases numbered 9, after V lost 5 bases and J lost 6 bases. The CDR3 covers 15 residues. CDR1 is SGHTA and CDR2 is FQGNSA in the germline V gene.

This chain connects TRBV7-2 to TRBJ2-5; no clear D. CDR3 length: 16 residues. Trimming removed 1 base from V and 2 bases from J, with 14 bases in between. Germline CDR1 reads SGHTA; CDR2 reads FQGNSA. CDR3 region: CASSLVGMAPQETQYF. The CDR3 DNA reads as TGTGCCAGCAGCTTAGTCGGTATGGCGCCACAAGAGACCCAGTACTTC.

The chain recombines TRBV20-1 with TRBJ1-5, with 7 nucleotides matching TRBD1. The germline V gene encodes CDR1 DFQATT and CDR2 SNEGSKA (reference sequence). V was pared by 5 bases and J by 1 base, with 11 bases of the junction left unmatched. This CDR3 comprises 16 residues. CDR3 protein: CSAHSGTAPSNQPQHF. CDR3 in DNA: TGCAGTGCTCACTCCGGGACAGCACCAAGCAATCAGCCCCAGCATTTT.

This clonotype has ten or more counts. The genes are TRBV7-8 and TRBJ2-1; D is unresolved. Germline CDR1 is SGHVS and CDR2 is FQNEAQ. The V gene lost 5 bases and the J gene lost 7 bases, with 15 bases spanning the gap. CDR3 length equals 14 residues. The CDR3 bases are TGTGCCAGCAGCCCGCATGAGCAGACTAATGAGCAGTTCTTC. Its protein product is CASSPHEQTNEQFF.

V and J are TRBV7-9 and TRBJ1-2, with D perhaps matching TRBD1 (5 bases). The V gene's germline CDR1 is SEHNR and CDR2 FQNEAQ (reference sequence). Trimming pared 1 base from V and 4 bases from J, leaving 10 bases between. This CDR3 spans 14 amino acids. CDR3: CASSLGGRAYGYTF. In nucleotides, the CDR3 is TGTGCCAGCAGCTTAGGTGGCAGGGCCTATGGCTACACCTTC.

The chain employs TRBV20-1 and TRBJ2-6, with D perhaps matching TRBD2 (6 bases). Deletions cut 3 bases from V and 2 bases from J, with 17 bases between. The CDR3 is made up of 17 amino acids. Looked up from germline, CDR1 is DFQATT and CDR2 is SNEGSKA (reference sequence). The CDR3 DNA sequence: TGCAGTGCTAGTATGGTTGAGGGGAGGACTGGGGCCAACGTCCTGACTTTC. As protein: CSASMVEGRTGANVLTF.

This clonotype has a count of ten or more. This chain joins TRBV3-1 and TRBJ2-1; 13 bases are a match to TRBD2. The CDR3 is 15 residues long. After removal of 4 bases from V and 6 bases from J, the junction contained 3 bases not matched to a gene. Germline V gene lookup returns CDR1 LGHDT and CDR2 YNNKEL (reference sequence). CDR3 in DNA: TGTGCCAGCAGCCCGGGACTAGCGGGGATCAATGAGCAGTTCTTC. It translates to CASSPGLAGINEQFF.

This clonotype was recorded a few times. This chain uses TRBV11-2 with TRBJ1-2; a possible D gene is TRBD1 (6 bases). The V gene's germline CDR1 is SGHAT and CDR2 FQNNGV. The CDR3 consists of 14 residues. The ends were cut back, 7 bases at V and 4 bases at J, with 16 bases in the middle. CDR3 nucleotides: TGTGCCAGCACTGATATACAGGGACCCTATGGCTACACCTTC. It is translated as CASTDIQGPYGYTF.

This clonotype was counted only a few times. This chain links TRBV12-3 or TRBV12-4 with TRBJ1-2; 7 positions match TRBD1. The J segment lost 0 bases and the V segment lost 6 bases, leaving 7 bases of the junction unmatched. The CDR3 loop spans 15 amino acids. Here the CDR3 reads CASSQGGRPNYGYTF. As DNA, the CDR3 is TGTGCCAGCAGCCAAGGGGGCCGGCCTAACTATGGCTACACCTTC.

At least ten counts were recorded for this clonotype. The chain is built from TRBV12-3 or TRBV12-4 and TRBJ1-5; no clear D gene. CDR3 length: 15 residues. Trimming stripped 3 bases from V and 6 bases from J, with 15 bases between. CDR3 sequence reads: CASSFRGTTSQPQHF. For the CDR3, the DNA is TGTGCCAGCAGTTTCCGAGGAACCACAAGTCAGCCCCAGCATTTT.

The V gene is TRBV6-5, the J gene TRBJ2-7; D gene unclear. CDR1 MNHEY and CDR2 SVGAGI come from the germline V gene. With 4 bases removed from V and 6 bases from J, the gap between germline ends came to 25 bases. The length of the CDR3 is 17 residues. The CDR3 sequence: CASSSPDPPTRAFEQYF. The CDR3 DNA reads TGTGCCAGCAGTTCCCCTGATCCCCCCACCCGGGCCTTCGAGCAGTACTTC.